Below, 17 T cell receptor beta chains from the same sample are listed, as sequenced in a study of beta chain features in type 1 diabetes. Every isolated RNA sample was fully reverse transcribed, so sequencing captured expressed TCRB transcripts. Clones were read by immunoSEQ multiplex PCR, and TCRdb kept only the in-frame ones, dropping some. The sample consists of about 450,000 clones, roughly 10% of them appearing once. The sample comprised naive CD4+ T cells from blood. All receptors derive from a woman between 18 and 29 years old in good health.

The V call is TRBV28, the J call TRBJ2-1, with D possibly matching TRBD2 (5 bases). Trimming took off 7 bases at V and 0 bases at J, with 10 bases between the two ends. Germline CDR1 MDHEN, CDR2 SYDVKM. The CDR3 has 14 amino acids. DNA of the CDR3: TGTGCCAGCAAGGTACTAGGCTCCTACAATGAGCAGTTCTTC. Translated, it gives CASKVLGSYNEQFF.

The V call is TRBV29-1, the J call TRBJ1-2, with D perhaps TRBD1 (6 bases). The V gene lost 4 bases and the J gene lost 8 bases, with 11 bases spanning the gap. Germline CDR1 is SQVTM and CDR2 is ANQGSEA. This CDR3 is built from 11 residues. CDR3 amino acids: CSVGLGGGYTF. DNA for the CDR3: TGCAGCGTTGGCTTAGGGGGAGGCTACACCTTC.

This clone was detected only a few times. The same CDR3 also results from other DNA sequences found in this sample. The chain is built from TRBV7-2 and TRBJ2-5, with 7 positions matching TRBD1. The CDR3 has 14 amino acids. V lost 1 base and J lost 4; bases outside the gene matches: 3. The germline gives CDR1 SGHTA, CDR2 FQGNSA. The CDR3 DNA is TGTGCCAGCAGCTTAGGAGGGGGCGGAGAGACCCAGTACTTC. It encodes CASSLGGGGETQYF.

This sequence joins TRBV7-2 and TRBJ2-5; no firm D call. CDR3 length: 13 amino acids. The V end was cut by 3 bases, the J end by 3 bases, with 8 bases between. Germline assignment: CDR1 SGHTA and CDR2 FQGNSA. The CDR3 DNA is TGTGCCAGCAGCTTTAGTGCAGAAGAGACCCAGTACTTC. Translation gives CASSFSAEETQYF.

The genes are TRBV30 and TRBJ2-7; D is unclear. Trimming pared 3 bases from V and 4 bases from J, leaving 19 bases between. This CDR3 contains 15 residues. Germline assignment: CDR1 GTSNPN and CDR2 SVGIG (reference sequence). CDR3 DNA: TGTGCCTGGAGGGCCCGACACATTGGGCAATACGAGCAGTACTTC. Residues: CAWRARHIGQYEQYF.

The rearrangement joins TRBV7-9 to TRBJ2-5, with TRBD2 as a possible D gene (6 bases). CDR1 and CDR2 from the germline V gene are SEHNR and FQNEAQ (reference sequence). V was pared by 3 bases and J by 2 bases, with 13 bases between. The CDR3 totals 15 residues. The CDR3 spells CASSFTGSFQETQYF. In nucleotides, the CDR3 is TGTGCCAGCAGCTTCACCGGGAGTTTTCAAGAGACCCAGTACTTC.

The V gene is TRBV2, the J gene TRBJ2-5; D might be TRBD1 (6 bases). The CDR3 contains 15 residues. Germline V gives CDR1 SNHLY, CDR2 FYNNEI. Trimming left V 5 bases short and J 1 base short, with 14 bases between. The CDR3 region has the DNA TGTGCCAGCAGTAACCACAGGGACCCCCAAGAGACCCAGTACTTC. Protein sequence: CASSNHRDPQETQYF. The full variable domain, rest sourced from reference TRBV2 and TRBJ2-5, is EPEVTQTPSHQVTQMGQEVILRCVPISNHLYFYWYRQILGQKVEFLVSFYNNEISEKSEIFDDQFSVERPDGSNFTLKIRSTKLEDSAMYFCASSNHRDPQETQYFGPGTRLLVL.

This clone has a handful of counts. V gene TRBV7-2 combines with J gene TRBJ2-3, with 13 bases that match TRBD2. Germline CDR1 reads SGHTA; CDR2 reads FQGNSA. CDR3 size: 17 residues. After removal of 5 bases from V and 6 bases from J, the junction contained 11 bases not matched to a gene. CDR3 DNA: TGTGCCAGCAGCAGAACCCAGCGGGGACTAGCGGGGGATACGCAGTATTTT. Translating gives CASSRTQRGLAGDTQYF. The full variable domain, rest sourced from reference TRBV7-2 and TRBJ2-3, is GAGVSQSPSNKVTEKGKDVELRCDPISGHTALYWYRQSLGQGLEFLIYFQGNSAPDKSGLPSDRFSAERTGGSVSTLTIQRTQQEDSAVYLCASSRTQRGLAGDTQYFGPGTRLTVL.

This chain links TRBV20-1 with TRBJ2-7; the D gene could be TRBD1 or TRBD2 (6 bases each). The CDR3 has 11 residues. In germline, CDR1 is DFQATT, CDR2 SNEGSKA (reference sequence). The CDR3, as DNA: TGCAGTGCTAAGGGCGGGACAACCGCGTCCGTC. This encodes CSAKGGTTASV.

This clone was counted between two and nine times. The chain is built from TRBV2 and TRBJ2-7; TRBD1 aligns across 7 bases. V dropped 6 bases and J dropped 3; count of bases not matched to a gene: 8. The CDR3 is 14 amino acids. Germline values: CDR1 SNHLY, CDR2 FYNNEI. The CDR3 DNA follows: TGTGCCAGCAGCCGGGACAGAGAGTACTACGAGCAGTACGTC. Protein sequence: CASSRDREYYEQYV.

V usage is TRBV7-2 and J usage is TRBJ2-3, with no clear D. The germline gives CDR1 SGHTA, CDR2 FQGNSA. The CDR3 extends over 13 amino acids. V was shortened by 2 bases and J by 6 bases, with 9 bases between the two germline ends. Written as DNA, the CDR3 is TGTGCCAGCAGCTTACGCGTGCGTGATACGCAGTATTTT. Translating it yields CASSLRVRDTQYF.

The V call is TRBV7-2, the J call TRBJ2-6; D ambiguous. Germline-derived CDR1 and CDR2 are SGHTA and FQGNSA. This CDR3 is built from 16 residues. Trimming removed 2 bases at V and 1 base at J, with 9 bases between. CDR3 sequence: CASSLSAFSGANVLTF. DNA of the CDR3: TGTGCCAGCAGCTTATCTGCGTTTTCTGGGGCCAACGTCCTGACTTTC.

The chain carries TRBV11-3 and TRBJ2-1; D may be TRBD2 (5 bases). V dropped 11 bases and J dropped 6 bases, with 11 bases sitting between them. The germline V gene encodes CDR1 SGHNT and CDR2 YENEEA. The CDR3 runs to 11 residues. The chain's CDR3 is CASGNPNEQFF. DNA of the CDR3: TGTGCCTCCGGGAACCCCAATGAGCAGTTCTTC.

The chain recombines TRBV18 with TRBJ2-3; no reliable D call. Germline CDR1 KGHSH, CDR2 LQKENI. V was trimmed by 6 bases and J by 2 bases, leaving 15 bases between them. The CDR3 runs to 15 residues. The DNA for the CDR3 is TGTGCCAGCTCGTCGGAGCAGATTATCACAGATACGCAGTATTTT. Amino acid sequence: CASSSEQIITDTQYF.

This sequence joins TRBV9 and TRBJ2-3; D is perhaps TRBD2 (6 bases). Trimming took 0 bases from V and 0 from J, leaving 14 bases between them. The CDR3 loop spans 17 amino acids. Germline values: CDR1 SGDLS, CDR2 YYNGEE. CDR3 protein: CASSVAPIAASTDTQYF. CDR3 nucleotides: TGTGCCAGCAGCGTAGCCCCCATAGCGGCTAGCACAGATACGCAGTATTTT.

The rearrangement joins TRBV7-3 to TRBJ2-3; possibly TRBD1 for D (5 bases). With 3 bases removed from V and 0 bases from J, the gap between germline ends came to 10 bases. The germline V gene encodes CDR1 SGHTA and CDR2 FQGTGA. This CDR3 has 15 amino acids. The CDR3 region is CASSFRQSSTDTQYF. CDR3 sequence (DNA): TGTGCCAGCAGCTTCCGACAGAGTAGCACAGATACGCAGTATTTT.

The chain combines TRBV29-1 with TRBJ2-5, with D possibly TRBD1 on 5 matching bases. The J call may be incorrect, as the DNA end agrees better with TRBJ2-7. CDR1 and CDR2 (germline): SQVTM, ANQGSEA. The CDR3 runs 13 residues. The CDR3 protein is CSVVRGASYEQYF. For the CDR3, the DNA is TGCAGCGTGGTCCGTGGGGCCTCCTACGAGCAGTACTTC.